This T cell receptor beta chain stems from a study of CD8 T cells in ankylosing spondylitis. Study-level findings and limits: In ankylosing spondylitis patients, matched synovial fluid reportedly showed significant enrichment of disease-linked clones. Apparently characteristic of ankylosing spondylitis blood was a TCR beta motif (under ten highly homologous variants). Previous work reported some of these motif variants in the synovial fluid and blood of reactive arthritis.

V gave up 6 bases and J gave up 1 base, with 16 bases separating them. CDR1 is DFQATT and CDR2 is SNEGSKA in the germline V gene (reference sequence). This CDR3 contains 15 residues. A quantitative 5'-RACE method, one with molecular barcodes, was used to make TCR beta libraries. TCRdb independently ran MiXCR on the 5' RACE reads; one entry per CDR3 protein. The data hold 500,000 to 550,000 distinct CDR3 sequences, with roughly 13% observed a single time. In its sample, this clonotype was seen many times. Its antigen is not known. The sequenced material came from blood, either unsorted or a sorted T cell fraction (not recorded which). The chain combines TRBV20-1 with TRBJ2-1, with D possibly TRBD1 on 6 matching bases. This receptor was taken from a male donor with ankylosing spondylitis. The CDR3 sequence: CSAPQGFGSYNEQFF. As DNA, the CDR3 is TGCAGTGCCCCCCAGGGGTTTGGGTCCTACAATGAGCAGTTCTTC.